Below, 21 T cell receptor beta chains from the same sample are listed, as sequenced in a study of blood T cell repertoires in COVID-19 (dated by TCRdb to between 2020 and 2021). The library was produced with the immunoSEQ multiplex PCR assay. As stored in TCRdb, this immuneACCESS dataset retains in-frame rearrangements with V and J assigned. A fraction of the clones does not appear; measured against another copy, unresolved V genes explain less than half of the discrepancy, and the remainder lacks a known reason. This sample comprises approximately 170,000 clones, about 85% of them detected only once. The ten most abundant clones make up approximately 7% of the sample. Sequencing was performed on peripheral blood. These receptors were obtained from a man older than 75 with COVID-19, enrolled during active disease.

The V and J genes are TRBV7-2 and TRBJ1-6; no definite D call. V lost 5 bases, J lost 0 bases, and 8 bases lay in between. CDR3 length equals 15 residues. Germline values: CDR1 SGHTA, CDR2 FQGNSA. CDR3 DNA: TGTGCCAGCAGCCCACAGAGCTCCTATAATTCACCCCTCCACTTT. It is translated as CASSPQSSYNSPLHF.

The chain employs TRBV5-8 and TRBJ1-4; D unresolved. The CDR3 loop spans 17 amino acids. V lost 0 bases and J 0 bases, leaving 12 bases between the germline ends. Germline loops: CDR1 SGHTS, CDR2 YDEGEE. Here the CDR3 reads CASSLGRLNPTNEKLFF. CDR3 DNA sequence: TGTGCCAGCAGCTTGGGCAGATTAAACCCAACTAATGAAAAACTGTTTTTT.

The count of this clone is one. The CDR3 bases are TGTGCCAGCAGCTTAGCGGGTTACGGGGGAAGGGGCTCACCCCTCCACTTT. This gives the protein CASSLAGYGGRGSPLHF. The chain uses TRBV7-9 and TRBJ1-6, with D maybe TRBD1 (5 bases). Germline lookup yields CDR1 SEHNR and CDR2 FQNEAQ (reference sequence). V lost 0 bases and J 10 bases, leaving 19 bases between the germline ends. The CDR3 is made up of 17 amino acids.

The V and J genes are TRBV19 and TRBJ2-7; possibly TRBD2 for D (5 bases). The CDR3 consists of 15 residues. Trimming stripped 2 bases from V and 2 bases from J, with 13 bases between. Per the germline V gene, CDR1 is LNHDA and CDR2 is SQIVND (reference sequence). The CDR3 sequence is CASSIRGKDPYEQYF. CDR3 nucleotide sequence: TGTGCCAGTAGTATAAGAGGGAAGGACCCCTACGAGCAGTACTTC. Full variable domain (outside the CDR3, taken from reference TRBV19 and TRBJ2-7): DGGITQSPKYLFRKEGQNVTLSCEQNLNHDAMYWYRQDPGQGLRLIYYSQIVNDFQKGDIAEGYSVSREKKESFPLTVTSAQKNPTAFYLCASSIRGKDPYEQYFGPGTRLTVT.

The chain carries TRBV5-1 and TRBJ2-2; tentatively, D is TRBD1 (5 bases). V lost 2 bases and J 2 bases, leaving 7 bases between the germline ends. Germline V lookup: CDR1 SGHRS, CDR2 YFSETQ. CDR3 length equals 14 residues. The CDR3 DNA reads TGCGCCAGCAGCTTATGGACAAACACCGGGGAGCTGTTTTTT. This encodes CASSLWTNTGELFF. The whole variable domain, filled in from reference TRBV5-1 and TRBJ2-2, reads KAGVTQTPRYLIKTRGQQVTLSCSPISGHRSVSWYQQTPGQGLQFLFEYFSETQRNKGNFPGRFSGRQFSNSRSEMNVSTLELGDSALYLCASSLWTNTGELFFGEGSRLTVL.

This clone was seen a few times. CDR3 DNA sequence: TGTGCCAGCACTACAGGGGCGCGGGCCACTGAAGCTTTCTTT. It codes for CASTTGARATEAFF. V is TRBV6-5 and J is TRBJ1-1; 7 bases are a match to TRBD1. Germline V gene lookup returns CDR1 MNHEY and CDR2 SVGAGI. The CDR3 spans 14 residues. V lost 7 bases, J lost 4 bases, and 9 bases stayed unmatched.

The CDR3 is CASSLAAAGYEQYF. CDR3 DNA: TGTGCCAGCAGCTTGGCGGCTGCAGGCTACGAGCAGTACTTC. V usage is TRBV5-5 and J usage is TRBJ2-7; D unclear. The CDR3 contains 14 residues. Germline CDR1 reads SGHKS; CDR2 reads YYEKEE (reference sequence). The ends were cut back, 0 bases at V and 3 bases at J, with 10 bases in the middle.

This clone occurred a few times. The chain recombines TRBV9 with TRBJ2-2; 13 bases agree with TRBD2. Trimming took 0 bases from V and 7 from J; bases not matched to a gene: 3. The CDR3 sequence is 16 residues long. CDR1 is SGDLS and CDR2 is YYNGEE in the germline V gene. The CDR3 DNA reads TGTGCCAGCAGCGTAGGACTAGCGGGGGGCAACGGGGAGCTGTTTTTT. Translating it yields CASSVGLAGGNGELFF.

J is TRBJ1-1 and V is TRBV7-2; D is possibly TRBD1 (5 bases). V was shortened by 8 bases and J by 0 bases, with 22 bases between the two germline ends. The CDR3 totals 17 residues. From germline, CDR1 is SGHTA and CDR2 FQGNSA. The CDR3 region is CASSSRHKTELNTEAFF. The CDR3 DNA is TGTGCCAGCTCCTCCCGCCATAAGACAGAACTGAACACTGAAGCTTTCTTT.

With respect to this clone: Other nucleotide sequences from this sample produce the same CDR3. CDR3 sequence: CASSIGGTGNQPQHF. The CDR3 nucleotides read TGTGCCAGTAGTATAGGAGGGACAGGCAATCAGCCCCAGCATTTT. This chain joins TRBV19 and TRBJ1-5; TRBD1 matches at 7 bases. Trimming took 1 base from V and 2 from J; bases not matched to a gene: 2. Germline V lookup: CDR1 LNHDA, CDR2 SQIVND (reference sequence). The CDR3 length is 15 residues.

The count of this clone is one. The V gene is TRBV25-1, the J gene TRBJ2-5, with 7 positions matching TRBD1. Losses at the gene ends were 3 bases for V and 3 bases for J; bases not matched to a gene: 7. The CDR3 loop spans 15 amino acids. CDR1 and CDR2 (germline): MGHDK, SYGVNS. The CDR3 region has the DNA TGTGCCAGCAGTGAGTCGGGGACAGTAAAAGAGACCCAGTACTTC. It translates to CASSESGTVKETQYF.

The chain couples TRBV28 to TRBJ1-4; TRBD1 aligns across 7 bases. Germline V gene lookup returns CDR1 MDHEN and CDR2 SYDVKM. V was clipped by 4 bases and J by 6 bases; unmatched bases: 8. The CDR3 loop spans 15 amino acids. The CDR3 DNA follows: TGTGCCAGCAGTTCACCTCCGACAGGGTATGAAAAACTGTTTTTT. Residues: CASSSPPTGYEKLFF. Filled out from reference TRBV28 and TRBJ1-4, the complete variable domain reads DVKVTQSSRYLVKRTGEKVFLECVQDMDHENMFWYRQDPGLGLRLIYFSYDVKMKEKGDIPEGYSVSREKKERFSLILESASTNQTSMYLCASSSPPTGYEKLFFGSGTQLSVL.

This chain uses TRBV7-7 with TRBJ2-2; D is unresolved. This CDR3 is 15 amino acids long. The germline V gene has CDR1 SSHAT and CDR2 FNYEAQ (reference sequence). Deletions cut 0 bases from V and 7 bases from J, with 12 bases between. Written as DNA, the CDR3 is TGTGCCAGCAGCTTAGCGGGCCCACTCCGCGGGGAGCTGTTTTTT. Protein: CASSLAGPLRGELFF.

This clone showed up just a few times. V usage is TRBV3-1 (or the pseudogene TRBV3-2) and J usage is TRBJ1-4, with D maybe TRBD1 (5 bases). Trimming left V 4 bases short and J 1 base short, with 10 bases between. CDR1 and CDR2 from the germline V gene are LGHDT and YNNKEL (reference sequence). This CDR3 comprises 15 residues. As DNA, the CDR3 is TGTGCCAGCAGCCGAGCAGGGCGAACTAATGAAAAACTGTTTTTT. Translating gives CASSRAGRTNEKLFF.

This chain joins TRBV9 and TRBJ2-3, with 7 bases fitting TRBD2. From germline, CDR1 is SGDLS and CDR2 YYNGEE. Trimming removed 0 bases from V and 2 bases from J; junction bases left unmatched: 3. This CDR3 comprises 15 residues. CDR3 nucleotides: TGTGCCAGCAGCGTAGCTAGCGGTGACACAGATACGCAGTATTTT. Its translation is CASSVASGDTDTQYF.

CDR3 region: CASSPQDSPYYGYTF. CDR3 nucleotide sequence: TGCGCCAGCAGCCCCCAGGACAGTCCTTATTATGGCTACACCTTC. The chain employs TRBV4-3 and TRBJ1-2; D perhaps matches TRBD1 (6 bases). Deletions cut 4 bases from V and 5 bases from J, with 17 bases between. The CDR3 loop spans 15 amino acids. Looked up from germline, CDR1 is LGHNA and CDR2 is YSLEER.

The chain links TRBV10-3 to TRBJ2-7, with 7 bases fitting TRBD2. This CDR3 has 14 amino acids. Per germline, CDR1 ENHRY and CDR2 SYGVKD. J lost 4 bases, V lost 6 bases, and 9 bases had no gene match. CDR3 in amino acids: CAIRMTGGSYEQYF. As DNA, the CDR3 is TGTGCCATCAGGATGACCGGGGGGAGTTACGAGCAGTACTTC.

The genes are TRBV3-1 (or the pseudogene TRBV3-2) and TRBJ2-7; TRBD1 matches at 9 bases. The CDR3 is 15 residues long. Germline loops: CDR1 LGHDT, CDR2 YNNKEL (reference sequence). V lost 4 bases, J lost 3 bases, and 7 bases stayed unmatched. The CDR3 reads CASSPNRDRVYEQYF. CDR3 DNA sequence: TGTGCCAGCAGCCCTAACCGGGACAGGGTCTACGAGCAGTACTTC.

This rearrangement joins TRBV7-3 to TRBJ1-6, with TRBD1 identical over 7 bases. Germline V gene sequence: CDR1 SGHTA, CDR2 FQGTGA. V gave up 6 bases and J gave up 7 bases; unmatched junction bases: 6. CDR3 length: 14 amino acids. The CDR3 DNA is TGTGCCAGCAGGCCGGACAGGATAAATTCACCCCTCCACTTT. It codes for CASRPDRINSPLHF.

This chain joins TRBV9 and TRBJ2-3; 8 nucleotides line up with TRBD2. From germline, CDR1 is SGDLS and CDR2 YYNGEE. This CDR3 is 16 amino acids long. Germline trimming cut 0 bases from V and 0 bases from J; bases unmatched to any gene: 3. This CDR3 reads CASSVAVAGSTDTQYF. The CDR3 bases are TGTGCCAGCAGCGTAGCTGTAGCGGGGAGCACAGATACGCAGTATTTT.

In DNA, the CDR3 is TGTGCCAGCAGCCGCGACACAGGGAATTTCCCCGTCGGAAACACCATATATTTT. It translates to CASSRDTGNFPVGNTIYF. This sequence joins TRBV5-6 and TRBJ1-3; D perhaps matches TRBD1 (6 bases). CDR1 and CDR2 (germline): SGHDT, YYEEEE. CDR3 length equals 18 residues. The V and J ends lost 4 bases and 4 bases respectively, with 24 bases between them.